These 2 T cell receptor beta chains were sequenced from one sample in a study of breast tumors, draining lymph nodes, adjacent tissues. TCRdb redid the calling of the multiplex PCR reads with MiXCR, one entry per CDR3 protein. The sample shows more than 12,000 distinct CDR3 sequences, around 50% of them seen only once. Sequencing used tumor-adjacent breast tissue. These receptors were taken from a female donor with breast cancer. Some clones in this sample may be carry-over from other donors' samples.

In regard to this clonotype: Lacking the conserved final phenylalanine or tryptophan, this CDR3 likely reflects a read error. The chain has TRBV20-1 and TRBJ2-1; 8 nucleotides match TRBD2. The germline V gene encodes CDR1 DFQATT and CDR2 SNEGSKA (reference sequence). The CDR3 has 16 residues. The junction had 14 bases not matched to a gene; V was cut back by 3 bases and J by 7 bases. The CDR3 sequence: CSASPGGGGSRNEQFL. CDR3 bases: TGCAGTGCTAGCCCGGGGGGGGGCGGGAGTAGGAATGAGCAGTTCCTC.

V is TRBV5-1 and J is TRBJ1-2; D is undetermined. The germline V gene encodes CDR1 SGHRS and CDR2 YFSETQ. This CDR3 is built from 15 residues. Deletions cut 0 bases from V and 5 bases from J, with 14 bases between. The CDR3 is CASSLDGRTFYGYTF. The CDR3 nucleotides read TGCGCCAGCAGCTTGGATGGACGGACCTTTTATGGCTACACCTTC.